The 27 T cell receptor beta chains reported below all come from one sample, sequenced in a study of control samples from healthy donors and cancer patients. Measured with immunoSEQ multiplex PCR; TCRdb has only the in-frame clones, and not every one. The top ten clones hold approximately 3.4% of a sample with over 120,000 clones, more than 85% of them seen once. Specimen: blood. The receptors were sampled from a man aged 30-40 years in good health.

The chain employs TRBV29-1 and TRBJ2-7, with 8 bases that match TRBD1. With 4 bases clipped from V and 5 bases from J, the junction kept 13 bases outside the gene matches. Germline V gene data show CDR1 as SQVTM and CDR2 as ANQGSEA. This CDR3 comprises 15 residues. The CDR3 here is CSVGRQGSEVNEQYF. CDR3 nucleotide sequence: TGCAGCGTTGGCCGACAGGGGAGTGAAGTCAACGAGCAGTACTTC.

V and J are TRBV7-3 and TRBJ2-1; 10 bases are a match to TRBD2. The germline V gene has CDR1 SGHTA and CDR2 FQGTGA. CDR3 length: 15 residues. V was clipped by 1 base and J by 15 bases; unmatched bases: 12. CDR3 protein: CASSLKASGGLGLFF. The DNA of the CDR3 is TGTGCCAGCAGCTTAAAGGCTAGCGGGGGCTTAGGATTGTTCTTC.

The gene calls are TRBV2 and TRBJ2-2; D not resolved. Trimming took off 1 base at V and 2 bases at J, with 5 bases between the two ends. Germline CDR1 and CDR2: SNHLY and FYNNEI. The CDR3 has 14 residues. This CDR3 reads CASSEVGNTGELFF. CDR3 in DNA: TGTGCCAGCAGTGAAGTCGGAAACACCGGGGAGCTGTTTTTT.

V gene TRBV18 combines with J gene TRBJ2-3; D is uncertain. This CDR3 is built from 18 residues. The germline CDR1 and CDR2 sequences are KGHSH and LQKENI. V gave up 6 bases and J gave up 1 base, with 23 bases separating them. In nucleotides, the CDR3 is TGTGCCAGCTCGCTCACCACCGTAGGTACGACTCGCACAGATACGCAGTATTTT. Protein: CASSLTTVGTTRTDTQYF.

The rearrangement links TRBV7-2 to TRBJ1-1; 10 bases map to TRBD1. The length of the CDR3 is 14 residues. CDR1 is SGHTA and CDR2 is FQGNSA in the germline V gene. V lost 1 base, J lost 11 bases, and 7 bases stayed unmatched. The CDR3 is CASSLGTGGGEAFF. CDR3 in DNA: TGTGCCAGCAGCTTAGGGACAGGGGGAGGTGAGGCTTTCTTT.

This clone has only one observation. This chain links TRBV14 with TRBJ2-7; D remains ambiguous. The germline V and J ends were trimmed by 4 bases and 0 bases, with 7 bases remaining between them. The CDR3 contains 13 residues. Germline CDR1 is SGHDN and CDR2 is FVKESK. The DNA for the CDR3 is TGTGCCAGCAGCCGGACCCTCTCCTACGAGCAGTACTTC. Residues: CASSRTLSYEQYF. Combining the CDR3 with reference TRBV14 and TRBJ2-7 gives the whole variable domain EAGVTQFPSHSVIEKGQTVTLRCDPISGHDNLYWYRRVMGKEIKFLLHFVKESKQDESGMPNNRFLAERTGGTYSTLKVQPAELEDSGVYFCASSRTLSYEQYFGPGTRLTVT.

The rearrangement uses TRBV15 and TRBJ2-7; 8 positions agree with TRBD1. V lost 3 bases, J lost 4 bases, and 5 bases stayed unmatched. Per the germline V gene, CDR1 is LNHNV and CDR2 is YYDKDF (reference sequence). The CDR3 covers 14 residues. CDR3 loop: CATSSPTGVYEQYF. In nucleotides, the CDR3 is TGTGCCACCAGCAGTCCGACAGGGGTGTACGAGCAGTACTTC.

A single count supports this clone. The chain couples TRBV7-9 to TRBJ1-5, with 7 bases matching TRBD1. The CDR3 loop spans 16 amino acids. The ends lost 2 bases at V and 2 bases at J; junction bases unmatched: 6. Germline assignment: CDR1 SEHNR and CDR2 FQNEAQ (reference sequence). CDR3 loop: CASSLSSGGGNQPQHF. The CDR3 coding sequence is TGTGCCAGCAGCTTATCATCAGGGGGTGGCAATCAGCCCCAGCATTTT.

The chain is built from TRBV5-1 and TRBJ2-1; 7 bases align to TRBD2. The CDR3 has 14 amino acids. Trimming removed 4 bases from V and 4 bases from J; junction bases left unmatched: 5. Germline assignment: CDR1 SGHRS and CDR2 YFSETQ. The chain's CDR3 is CASSPGGGYNEQFF. CDR3 DNA: TGCGCCAGCAGCCCGGGGGGAGGATACAATGAGCAGTTCTTC. The full variable domain, its missing parts supplied by reference TRBV5-1 and TRBJ2-1, is KAGVTQTPRYLIKTRGQQVTLSCSPISGHRSVSWYQQTPGQGLQFLFEYFSETQRNKGNFPGRFSGRQFSNSRSEMNVSTLELGDSALYLCASSPGGGYNEQFFGPGTRLTVL.

The genes are TRBV4-1 and TRBJ1-5; D is unresolved. Germline V gene lookup returns CDR1 MGHRA and CDR2 YSYEKL. V was cut by 3 bases and J by 3 bases, with 9 bases left in between. The CDR3 has 14 residues. The CDR3, as DNA: TGCGCCAGCAGCCAGGGAGGGAACAATCAGCCCCAGCATTTT. It specifies CASSQGGNNQPQHF.

The chain has TRBV6-5 and TRBJ2-3, with 8 bases that match TRBD2. Trimming took 4 bases from V and 0 from J; bases not matched to a gene: 6. This CDR3 comprises 16 residues. In germline, CDR1 is MNHEY, CDR2 SVGAGI. CDR3 in amino acids: CASSFSGAPSTDTQYF. The CDR3 DNA reads as TGTGCCAGCAGTTTTAGCGGGGCACCTAGCACAGATACGCAGTATTTT.

The chain employs TRBV28 and TRBJ1-4; TRBD1 is a possible D gene (5 bases). Between the trimmed V and J ends, which lost 5 bases and 7 bases, there was a span of 20 bases. Germline V lookup: CDR1 MDHEN, CDR2 SYDVKM. The CDR3 has 16 residues. The CDR3 bases are TGTGCCAGCAGTCCTCCTCTGGGGGGGATTGGTGAAAAACTGTTTTTT. As protein: CASSPPLGGIGEKLFF.

This rearrangement joins TRBV5-1 to TRBJ1-2; 11 bases are shared with TRBD1. This CDR3 contains 16 residues. With 0 bases clipped from V and 6 bases from J, the junction kept 7 bases outside the gene matches. Germline CDR1 is SGHRS and CDR2 is YFSETQ. This CDR3 is CASSLVSGTGGNGYTF. The CDR3 DNA is TGCGCCAGCAGCTTGGTTTCTGGGACAGGGGGAAATGGCTACACCTTC.

The chain joins TRBV27 to TRBJ1-6; weak D call: TRBD1 (6 bases). V lost 8 bases to trimming and J lost 7 bases, with 12 bases between them. Germline V gene lookup returns CDR1 MNHEY and CDR2 SMNVEV (reference sequence). The CDR3 totals 13 residues. As DNA, the CDR3 is TGTGCCAGCCACAAGGGGGGAAATTCACCCCTCCACTTT. It translates to CASHKGGNSPLHF.

The V gene is TRBV6-2 or TRBV6-3, the J gene TRBJ2-7; no clear D. The CDR3 spans 12 residues. CDR1 and CDR2 (germline): MNHEY, SVGEGT. The V gene lost 0 bases and the J gene lost 2 bases, with 2 bases spanning the gap. The DNA for the CDR3 is TGTGCCAGCAGTTACTCACCCTACGAGCAGTACTTC. Its translation is CASSYSPYEQYF.

This chain connects TRBV29-1 to TRBJ1-1, with D unresolved. The CDR3 consists of 13 residues. Germline V gene lookup returns CDR1 SQVTM and CDR2 ANQGSEA. V was shortened by 7 bases and J by 0 bases, with 12 bases between the two germline ends. The CDR3, as DNA: TGCAGCGCCAGGACTGAGATGAACACTGAAGCTTTCTTT. Amino acids: CSARTEMNTEAFF.

The CDR3 is CASSQDSQGFYGYTF. CDR3 DNA sequence: TGTGCCAGCAGCCAAGATAGTCAGGGGTTCTATGGCTACACCTTC. The chain is built from TRBV14 and TRBJ1-2; D might be TRBD1 (6 bases). Trimming removed 0 bases at V and 4 bases at J, with 12 bases between. The CDR3 has 15 amino acids. In germline, CDR1 is SGHDN, CDR2 FVKESK.

The chain carries TRBV30 and TRBJ1-6; D possibly corresponds to TRBD1 (6 bases). The germline gives CDR1 GTSNPN, CDR2 SVGIG (reference sequence). V was clipped by 0 bases and J by 4 bases, with 13 bases between them. This CDR3 has 16 amino acids. The CDR3 sequence is CAWSVRGAVYNSPLHF. The DNA for the CDR3 is TGTGCCTGGAGTGTACGGGGGGCGGTTTATAATTCACCCCTCCACTTT. The variable domain in full, completed from reference TRBV30 and TRBJ1-6, reads SQTIHQWPATLVQPVGSPLSLECTVEGTSNPNLYWYRQAAGRGLQLLFYSVGIGQISSEVPQNLSASRPQDRQFILSSKKLLLSDSGFYLCAWSVRGAVYNSPLHFGNGTRLTVT.

The chain recombines TRBV10-3 with TRBJ1-2, with unresolved D. The germline V and J ends were trimmed by 5 bases and 0 bases, with 13 bases remaining between them. The CDR3 runs to 15 residues. CDR1 is ENHRY and CDR2 is SYGVKD in the germline V gene. The CDR3, as DNA: TGTGCCATCAGTAACTTGGACGGCTCTAACTATGGCTACACCTTC. Translated, it gives CAISNLDGSNYGYTF.

This rearrangement joins TRBV2 to TRBJ1-5; D is unclear. With 8 bases removed from V and 6 bases from J, the gap between germline ends came to 14 bases. Germline CDR1 and CDR2: SNHLY and FYNNEI. CDR3 length: 13 residues. This CDR3 reads CASAEPDRQPQHF. The CDR3 nucleotides read TGTGCCAGCGCGGAACCGGACCGTCAGCCCCAGCATTTT.

This clone was counted between two and nine times. The genes are TRBV7-9 and TRBJ1-2, with D uncertain. Between the trimmed V and J ends, which lost 1 base and 4 bases, there was a span of 16 bases. CDR1 and CDR2 (germline): SEHNR, FQNEAQ (reference sequence). The CDR3 runs to 16 residues. In DNA, the CDR3 is TGTGCCAGCAGCTTAGATTACGGATTCGAAAGCTATGGCTACACCTTC. It yields the protein CASSLDYGFESYGYTF.

For this clone: One end of the junction varies from germline; a read error may be responsible. This chain uses TRBV6-5 with TRBJ1-5; 8 nucleotides match TRBD1. The CDR3 runs to 15 residues. Germline V gene lookup returns CDR1 MNHEY and CDR2 SVGAGI. CDR3 DNA sequence: TGTGCCAGCAGCGGTCACGGACAGGGTATCAAATTCGGGTATTTT. This encodes CASSGHGQGIKFGYF.

This clone appeared a single time. V gene TRBV14 combines with J gene TRBJ1-1; no clear D. V dropped 3 bases and J dropped 4 bases, with 12 bases sitting between them. The CDR3 totals 14 residues. In germline, CDR1 is SGHDN, CDR2 FVKESK. The CDR3 loop reads CASSHGLTGTEAFF. CDR3 sequence (DNA): TGTGCCAGCAGCCACGGATTGACTGGCACTGAAGCTTTCTTT. Supplemented by reference TRBV14 and TRBJ1-1, the full variable domain reads EAGVTQFPSHSVIEKGQTVTLRCDPISGHDNLYWYRRVMGKEIKFLLHFVKESKQDESGMPNNRFLAERTGGTYSTLKVQPAELEDSGVYFCASSHGLTGTEAFFGQGTRLTVV.

The rearrangement joins TRBV6-5 to TRBJ2-7, with a tentative D call TRBD2 (7 bases). The CDR3 sequence is 15 residues long. The V end was cut by 2 bases, the J end by 4 bases, with 15 bases between. Per the germline V gene, CDR1 is MNHEY and CDR2 is SVGAGI. The CDR3 here is CASSYRGAIFYEQYF. CDR3 sequence (DNA): TGTGCCAGCAGTTACCGGGGGGCAATCTTTTACGAGCAGTACTTC.

This chain links TRBV6-6 with TRBJ1-5; D remains ambiguous. Trimming took off 2 bases at V and 1 base at J, with 6 bases between the two ends. There are 14 residues in the CDR3. Germline V gene sequence: CDR1 MNHNY, CDR2 SVGAGI (reference sequence). The CDR3 loop reads CASSYDSSNQPQHF. DNA of the CDR3: TGTGCCAGCAGTTACGATTCGAGCAATCAGCCCCAGCATTTT.

The chain carries TRBV2 and TRBJ1-2, with D unclear. The germline CDR1 and CDR2 sequences are SNHLY and FYNNEI. The CDR3 consists of 13 residues. V dropped 3 bases and J dropped 3 bases, with 8 bases sitting between them. Here the CDR3 reads CASSDQVYYGYTF. Written as DNA, the CDR3 is TGTGCCAGCAGTGATCAGGTATACTATGGCTACACCTTC.

V gene TRBV27 combines with J gene TRBJ2-1; 9 bases line up with TRBD1. Trimming at V came to 6 bases and at J to 4 bases, leaving 7 bases not matched to a gene. Germline V gives CDR1 MNHEY, CDR2 SMNVEV (reference sequence). The CDR3 runs to 15 residues. The CDR3 here is CASRIGTGFYNEQFF. In DNA form, the CDR3 reads TGTGCCAGCAGAATCGGGACAGGGTTTTACAATGAGCAGTTCTTC.